This T cell receptor (beta chain) appears in the sequencing data of a study of blood T cell repertoires in COVID-19. About the research overall: Collection of acute and convalescent COVID-19 samples took place in the United States, Italy and Spain. From T cells, B-cell-depleted T cells, or PBMCs came the material, which was cDNA or gDNA.

In the source study's methods: Reference gene primer amplification gave nucleated cell count estimates. Assay: immunoSEQ multiplex PCR; the TCRdb copy retains only in-frame clones and omits some. The D gene and trimming were derived from the DNA, and the V and J assignments and clone size from that table. In the table there are around 300,000 clones, roughly 85% of which are singletons. This CDR3 contains 16 residues. V lost 6 bases and J 0 bases, leaving 17 bases between the germline ends. Germline loops: CDR1 MDHEN, CDR2 SYDVKM. The rearrangement joins TRBV28 to TRBJ1-1, with no clear D. The sequence came from a woman in her fifties or sixties who had recovered from COVID-19. Sequenced: peripheral blood. The DNA of the CDR3 is TGTGCCAGCAGCAACGGAGCGGCGGGCATGAACACTGAAGCTTTCTTT. This translates into CASSNGAAGMNTEAFF.